A single T cell receptor (beta chain) is shown here with its context. Germline trimming cut 3 bases from V and 0 bases from J; bases unmatched to any gene: 14. Germline lookup yields CDR1 MDHEN and CDR2 SYDVKM. CDR3 size: 19 residues. Assay: immunoSEQ multiplex PCR; the TCRdb copy retains only in-frame clones and omits some. The sample includes tens of thousands of clones, approximately 92% of them seen just once. This sample is part of a study of OX40 agonist ivuxolimab in advanced cancers. About the research overall: At 82.7% male, the cohort had a mean age of 60 years, ranging from about 23 to 79.

The sequence was collected from an adult with an advanced solid tumor such as melanoma, head and neck, liver or kidney cancer. V is TRBV28 and J is TRBJ2-7, with 10 bases identical to TRBD1. The specimen comprised CD4+ or CD8+ T cells sorted from blood, sampled in a trial of the OX40 agonist ivuxolimab. This chain's CDR3 is CASSFVSAGQGPYSYEQYF. Written as DNA, the CDR3 is TGTGCCAGCAGTTTTGTTTCGGCGGGACAGGGGCCCTACTCCTACGAGCAGTACTTC.